One and the same sample provided the 13 T cell receptor beta chains below, sequenced in a study of T cell responses to AZD1222 COVID-19 vaccine. Repertoires were generated with immunoSEQ multiplex PCR, while TCRdb's copy carries only in-frame clones and drops some. The top ten hold approximately 4.5% of the sample, which has 110,000 to 150,000 clones, around 89% seen once. The material sequenced was peripheral blood, taken on day 0 of AZD1222 vaccination. The receptor set was obtained from an adult in good health.

The rearrangement links TRBV19 to TRBJ2-5, with TRBD2 identical over 10 bases. V trimming: 3 bases; J trimming: 4 bases; junction bases outside the gene matches: 8. The CDR3 runs 16 residues. Looked up from germline, CDR1 is LNHDA and CDR2 is SQIVND (reference sequence). In DNA form, the CDR3 reads TGTGCCAGTAGTATTGGTAGCGGGGGGCAGGGAGAGACCCAGTACTTC. It is translated as CASSIGSGGQGETQYF. Supplemented by reference TRBV19 and TRBJ2-5, the full variable domain reads DGGITQSPKYLFRKEGQNVTLSCEQNLNHDAMYWYRQDPGQGLRLIYYSQIVNDFQKGDIAEGYSVSREKKESFPLTVTSAQKNPTAFYLCASSIGSGGQGETQYFGPGTRLLVL.

The CDR3 nucleotides read TGCGCCAGCAGCCAAGTTTACAGCTCTGGAAACACCATATATTTT. Residues: CASSQVYSSGNTIYF. V and J are TRBV4-1 and TRBJ1-3, with D hard to call. V dropped 1 base and J dropped 0 bases, with 7 bases sitting between them. CDR1 is MGHRA, CDR2 YSYEKL, per germline. This CDR3 comprises 15 residues.

This clone was observed once. The rearrangement links TRBV7-2 to TRBJ1-3; no clear D gene. Germline CDR1 and CDR2: SGHTA and FQGNSA. This CDR3 comprises 16 residues. Deletions cut 1 base from V and 4 bases from J, with 14 bases between. Here the CDR3 DNA reads TGTGCCAGCAGCTTAGTTATCGGAGGAATCGGAAACACCATATATTTT. This encodes CASSLVIGGIGNTIYF. Variable domain in full (rest from reference TRBV7-2 and TRBJ1-3): GAGVSQSPSNKVTEKGKDVELRCDPISGHTALYWYRQSLGQGLEFLIYFQGNSAPDKSGLPSDRFSAERTGGSVSTLTIQRTQQEDSAVYLCASSLVIGGIGNTIYFGEGSWLTVV.

CDR3 sequence: CASSLGVIGNTIYF. The CDR3 DNA sequence: TGTGCCAGCAGCTTAGGCGTAATTGGAAACACCATATATTTT. The rearrangement joins TRBV7-6 to TRBJ1-3; D call uncertain. Germline V gene data show CDR1 as SGHVS and CDR2 as FNYEAQ. This CDR3 comprises 14 residues. The V gene lost 1 base and the J gene lost 3 bases, with 7 bases spanning the gap.

The V call is TRBV30, the J call TRBJ1-5; D is undetermined. Trimming stripped 3 bases from V and 2 bases from J, with 11 bases between. The CDR3 runs to 14 residues. The V gene's germline CDR1 is GTSNPN and CDR2 SVGIG (reference sequence). The CDR3 spells CAWSPVSGNQPQHF. In DNA form, the CDR3 reads TGTGCCTGGAGCCCGGTCAGTGGCAATCAGCCCCAGCATTTT.

The chain is built from TRBV2 and TRBJ2-7; 11 nucleotides agree with TRBD1. This CDR3 contains 17 residues. Germline assignment: CDR1 SNHLY and CDR2 FYNNEI. Trimming cost V 4 bases and J 4 bases; bases outside gene matches: 12. The CDR3 coding sequence is TGTGCCAGCAGTGGGACAGGGGGCTATAATTCCAGGTACGAGCAGTACTTC. As protein: CASSGTGGYNSRYEQYF.

The count of this clone is one. The chain carries TRBV25-1 and TRBJ2-1; TRBD2 matches 8 bases. The CDR3 totals 15 residues. Germline trimming cut 3 bases from V and 1 base from J; bases unmatched to any gene: 2. Germline V lookup: CDR1 MGHDK, CDR2 SYGVNS. The CDR3: CASSERGASYNEQFF. The CDR3 coding sequence is TGTGCCAGCAGTGAGCGGGGGGCTTCCTACAATGAGCAGTTCTTC.

The count of this clone is one. V gene TRBV4-1 combines with J gene TRBJ2-2, with 10 bases fitting TRBD2. Germline loops: CDR1 MGHRA, CDR2 YSYEKL. J gave up 6 bases and V 3 bases, and 7 bases lay outside the gene matches. The CDR3 runs 16 residues. The DNA of the CDR3 is TGCGCCAGCAGCCAGGGACTAGCGACCCGAGCCGGGGAGCTGTTTTTT. It yields the protein CASSQGLATRAGELFF.

CDR3 residues: CASKTSGLTSYEQYF. The CDR3 DNA sequence: TGTGCCAGCAAGACTAGCGGGCTTACCTCCTACGAGCAGTACTTC. J is TRBJ2-7 and V is TRBV28; 10 bases fit TRBD2. This CDR3 has 15 amino acids. V gave up 7 bases and J gave up 0 bases; unmatched junction bases: 6. CDR1 and CDR2 (germline): MDHEN, SYDVKM.

This chain connects TRBV25-1 to TRBJ1-2; 10 bases are a match to TRBD1. CDR1 MGHDK and CDR2 SYGVNS come from the germline V gene. J gave up 7 bases and V 3 bases, and 14 bases lay outside the gene matches. The CDR3 has 17 amino acids. The CDR3, as DNA: TGTGCCAGCAGTGACTTGGGGAGACAGGGGGCCCTTCGTGGCTACACCTTC. It is translated as CASSDLGRQGALRGYTF.

This sequence joins TRBV19 and TRBJ2-2; 10 nucleotides align to TRBD2. Germline trimming cut 5 bases from V and 2 bases from J; bases unmatched to any gene: 5. The CDR3 sequence is 16 residues long. In germline, CDR1 is LNHDA, CDR2 SQIVND (reference sequence). CDR3 sequence: CASSSRTSGNTGELFF. Here the CDR3 DNA reads TGTGCCAGTAGTTCCCGGACTAGCGGAAACACCGGGGAGCTGTTTTTT.

This sequence joins TRBV5-1 and TRBJ2-7, with D perhaps TRBD1 or TRBD2 (5 bases each). The CDR3 has 14 amino acids. Germline V CDR1 and CDR2: SGHRS, YFSETQ. Deletions cut 3 bases from V and 2 bases from J, with 12 bases between. CDR3 in DNA: TGCGCCAGCAGCTCGGGGACGTCTACCTACGAGCAGTACTTC. Translating it yields CASSSGTSTYEQYF.

This chain joins TRBV28 and TRBJ1-1, with D hard to call. Germline CDR1 reads MDHEN; CDR2 reads SYDVKM. The CDR3 runs to 14 residues. V dropped 1 base and J dropped 1 base, with 7 bases sitting between them. The CDR3 is CASSLYKPNTEAFF. The CDR3 DNA follows: TGTGCCAGCAGTTTATACAAACCGAACACTGAAGCTTTCTTT.